This TCR beta chain was recorded in a study of CXCR3-negative and CXCR3-positive naive CD8 T cells. General observations from the study: Memory CD8+ T cell repertoires were far less diverse than both naive subsets. Greater hydrophobicity was found in TRB CDR3s of CXCR3-positive naive cells than of CXCR3-negative naive cells.

CD45RO-CCR7+CD27+CD95- cells counted as naive CD8+ T cells. UMI-labeled 5' RACE TRB cDNA libraries were prepared from the cells. Reanalyzing the 5' RACE reads, TCRdb keeps one entry per CDR3 protein, without DNA. The sample table sets out about 41,000 distinct CDR3 sequences. Remarks on this clonotype: Its antigen remains unknown.

The length of the CDR3 is 15 residues. The receptor was derived from a human donor in good health. Some clones in this sample may be carry-over from other donors' samples. The J gene is TRBJ1-2, the V gene TRBV21-1; checking the TCRdb D call of TRBD1 is not possible without DNA. TRBV21-1 is a documented pseudogene. Material for sequencing was naive CXCR3- CD8+ T cells from blood. As for subset: CD45RO-CCR7+CD27+CD95- naive CD8+ T cells lacking CXCR3 (TNR3-). The CDR3 reads CASSKGGTRNESYTF.